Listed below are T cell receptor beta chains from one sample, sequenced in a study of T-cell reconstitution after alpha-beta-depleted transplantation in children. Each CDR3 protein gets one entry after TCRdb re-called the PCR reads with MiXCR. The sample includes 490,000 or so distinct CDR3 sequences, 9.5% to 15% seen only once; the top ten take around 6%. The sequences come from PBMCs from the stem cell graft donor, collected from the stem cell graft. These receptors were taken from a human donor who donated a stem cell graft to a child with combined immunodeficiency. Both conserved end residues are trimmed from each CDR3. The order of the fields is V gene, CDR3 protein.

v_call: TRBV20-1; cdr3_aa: SATHGTEGETQY
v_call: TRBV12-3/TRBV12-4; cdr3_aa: ASSYRGLNTIY
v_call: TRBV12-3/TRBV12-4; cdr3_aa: ASSLSGGSYNSPLH
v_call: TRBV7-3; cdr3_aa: ASSPLSGETQY
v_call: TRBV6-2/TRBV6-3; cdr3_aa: ASTLAGGGYEQY
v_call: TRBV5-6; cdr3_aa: ASSLIPGHQPPMT
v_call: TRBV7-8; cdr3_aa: ASSLQGLAF
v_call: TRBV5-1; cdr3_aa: ASSLFPGEAF
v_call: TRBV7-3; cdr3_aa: ASSLMGQGNNEQF
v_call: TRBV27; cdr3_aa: ASRPTSGRAGEQY
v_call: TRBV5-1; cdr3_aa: ASSPATGGLAGELF
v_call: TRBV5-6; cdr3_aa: ASSLAGGSGYT
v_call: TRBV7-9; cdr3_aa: ASSLLGGGEQY
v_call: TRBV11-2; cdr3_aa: ASSLDEGLGSSYEQY
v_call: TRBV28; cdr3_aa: ASQGEINEKLF
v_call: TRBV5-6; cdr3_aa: ASSLRLVDEQF
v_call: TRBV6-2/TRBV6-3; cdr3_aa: ATNSGSNTGELF
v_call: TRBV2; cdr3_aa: ASMTGYNTGELF
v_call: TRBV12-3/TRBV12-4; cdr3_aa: ASSPRAGGNSPLH
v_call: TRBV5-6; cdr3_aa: ASSIGGADEQF
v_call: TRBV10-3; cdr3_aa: AISEDRGGYEQY
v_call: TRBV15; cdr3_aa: ATSRHGTGQSLNEQY
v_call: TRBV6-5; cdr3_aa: ASSYSRGRGNTIY
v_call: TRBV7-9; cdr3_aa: ASSFDSYEQF
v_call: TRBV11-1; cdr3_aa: ASSPMMQGPIMNTEAF